This is a list of T cell receptor beta chains from one sample in a study of shared clonotypes between healthy human individuals. Measured with immunoSEQ multiplex PCR; TCRdb has only the in-frame clones, and not every one. Among about 2 million clones listed, 85% to 95% were seen once. Sequenced material: naive CD8+ T cells sorted from blood. These receptors were collected from a man between 18 and 35 years old in good health. CDR3s include the opening cysteine and the closing phenylalanine or tryptophan. D genes are given only for firm matches. Size is omitted from some rows. Given values are once, few, many or a class for expanded clones.

J gene,CDR3 length,D gene,V gene,clone size,CDR3 DNA,CDR3 protein
TRBJ2-1,16,TRBD1,TRBV5-4,-,TGTGCCAGCAGCGCCCCCCCGGGACAGGGGGTTAATGAGCAGTTCTTC,CASSAPPGQGVNEQFF
TRBJ2-7,15,TRBD2,TRBV4-1,-,TGCGCCAGCAGCCAAGATAACGGGAGGGCCCGGGAGCAGTACTTC,CASSQDNGRAREQYF
TRBJ1-5,15,TRBD1,TRBV19,-,TGTGCCAGTAGTATACTCGACAGGGTGGATCAGCCCCAGCATTTT,CASSILDRVDQPQHF
TRBJ2-3,13,TRBD1,TRBV7-9,-,TGTGCCAGACAGGGACAGGGGGTCGATACGCAGTATTTT,CARQGQGVDTQYF
TRBJ2-1,15,-,TRBV5-1,-,TGCGCCAGCAGCTCCTACGGTTACTCCTACAATGAGCAGTTCTTC,CASSSYGYSYNEQFF
TRBJ2-1,16,TRBD2,TRBV4-3,-,TGCGCCAGCAGCCAAGATTCGACTAGCGGGAGGGGTGAGCAGTTCTTC,CASSQDSTSGRGEQFF
TRBJ1-4,18,-,TRBV7-6,-,TGTGCCAGCAGCTTATCGGAACGGATACTGCCAACTAATGAAAAACTGTTTTTT,CASSLSERILPTNEKLFF
TRBJ2-2,14,-,TRBV27,-,TGTGCCAGCAGGCCGGGACTGAACACCGGGGAGCTGTTTTTT,CASRPGLNTGELFF
TRBJ2-2,15,TRBD2,TRBV11-2,-,TGTGCCAGCAGACCCGGGACTAGCGGAACCGGGGAGCTGTTTTTT,CASRPGTSGTGELFF
TRBJ2-3,15,-,TRBV7-3,-,TGTGCCAGCAGCTTAGGAGTGCAGGGCGCAGATACGCAGTATTTT,CASSLGVQGADTQYF
TRBJ1-6,13,-,TRBV5-5,few,TGTGCCAGCAGCTTCGGGGTTGGGTCACCCCTCCACTTT,CASSFGVGSPLHF
TRBJ1-2,12,-,TRBV30,-,TGTGCCCGACTTTCGGTTAACTATGGCTACACCTTC,CARLSVNYGYTF
TRBJ2-1,16,-,TRBV19,-,TGTGCCAGTAGTATTGGTAGTGGTGATGGGTACAATGAGCAGTTCTTC,CASSIGSGDGYNEQFF
TRBJ1-5,14,-,TRBV19,-,TGTGCCAGTAGTATGGGCGGGTGGGGTCAGCCCCAGCATTTT,CASSMGGWGQPQHF
TRBJ2-7,13,-,TRBV11-2,-,TGTGCCAGCAGCTTAGCAGAGTCCTACGAGCAGTACTTC,CASSLAESYEQYF
TRBJ2-1,14,-,TRBV6-5,-,TGTGCCAGTCGCGAGGGCGACCATCCCAATGAGCAGTTCTTC,CASREGDHPNEQFF
TRBJ1-2,15,TRBD1,TRBV7-9,-,TGTGCCAGCAGCTCCTTGACAGGGACTAACTATGGCTACACCTTC,CASSSLTGTNYGYTF
TRBJ2-1,17,TRBD2,TRBV27,-,TGTGCCAGCAGTTTTCTTCGAGGAGCGGGGGGGAACAATGAGCAGTTCTTC,CASSFLRGAGGNNEQFF
TRBJ2-1,15,-,TRBV7-9,once,TGCGCCAGCAGCCTGGGTCTAAACTCCTACAATGAGCAGTTCTTC,CASSLGLNSYNEQFF
TRBJ2-7,14,-,TRBV2,once,TGTGCCAGCAGCCAAGGGGACTCCGGTAACGAGCAGTACTTC,CASSQGDSGNEQYF
TRBJ2-2,16,TRBD1,TRBV6-4,-,TGTGCCAGCGACATGGGACAGGGGGTGGACACCGGGGAGCTGTTTTTT,CASDMGQGVDTGELFF
TRBJ1-2,15,-,TRBV28,-,TGTGCCAGCAGTCCAGACGGGAGCAGGGTCTATGGCTACACCTTC,CASSPDGSRVYGYTF
TRBJ2-5,15,-,TRBV5-4,-,TGTGCCAGCAGCGTAGGGAGCCATGACCAAGAGACCCAGTACTTC,CASSVGSHDQETQYF
TRBJ2-1,15,TRBD2,TRBV11-1,-,TGTGCCAGCAGCTTAGTTAGCGGGGGCTTGTATGAGCAGTTCTTC,CASSLVSGGLYEQFF
TRBJ1-5,13,-,TRBV5-4,-,TGTGCCAGCAGCTTGGGCCCAGATCAGCCCCAGCATTTT,CASSLGPDQPQHF
TRBJ1-2,14,-,TRBV13,-,TGTGCCAGCAGCTTATTAGGGGGGAACTATGGCTACACCTTC,CASSLLGGNYGYTF
TRBJ2-7,16,-,TRBV4-1,-,TGCGCCAGCAGCCAAGCTTCTGCGGGGTGGACCTACGAGCAGTACTTC,CASSQASAGWTYEQYF
TRBJ1-1,18,-,TRBV7-9,-,TGTGCCAGCAGCTTAGCAATCCCCCCGCGGGGATTGAACACTGAAGCTTTCTTT,CASSLAIPPRGLNTEAFF
TRBJ1-1,13,-,TRBV5-1,once,TGCGCCAGCAGCGCCGGGGGTTACACTGAAGCTTTCTTT,CASSAGGYTEAFF
TRBJ2-2,15,TRBD1,TRBV6-1,once,TGTGCCAGCAGTGAACAGGGGGCTGGAACCGGGGAGCTGTTTTTT,CASSEQGAGTGELFF
TRBJ2-7,14,-,TRBV7-6,-,TGTGCCAGCAGCTTAGCTTTGGCGGGTCCCGAGCAGTACTTC,CASSLALAGPEQYF
TRBJ2-7,14,TRBD1,TRBV27,-,TGTGCCAGCAGTGCCGGGACAGGGGTCCACGAGCAGTACTTC,CASSAGTGVHEQYF
TRBJ2-7,13,-,TRBV6-5,-,TGTGCCAGCAGTTACGTGGACTCCTACGAGCAGTACTTC,CASSYVDSYEQYF
TRBJ1-4,15,-,TRBV28,-,TGTGCCAGCACTCGGAGCTATGCAACTAATGAAAAACTGTTTTTT,CASTRSYATNEKLFF
TRBJ2-7,11,-,TRBV30,-,TGTGCTGTCGGACAGACCTACGAGCAGTACTTC,CAVGQTYEQYF